This T cell receptor beta chain is drawn from a study of blood T cell repertoires in COVID-19. A single count supports this clone. Method: immunoSEQ multiplex PCR; TCRdb's copy keeps in-frame clones and lacks some. Among around 200,000 clones listed, just over 85% were seen once. Germline V CDR1 and CDR2: SGDLS, YYNGEE. Trimming removed 3 bases at V and 0 bases at J, with 7 bases between. CDR3 length: 14 amino acids. This receptor was identified in a woman in her forties with acute COVID-19. The specimen was PBMCs or T cells enriched from blood (not recorded which). The chain links TRBV9 to TRBJ1-3; D gene ambiguous. The CDR3 DNA is TGTGCCAGCAGCGGACACCCCTCTGGAAACACCATATATTTT. It yields the protein CASSGHPSGNTIYF.